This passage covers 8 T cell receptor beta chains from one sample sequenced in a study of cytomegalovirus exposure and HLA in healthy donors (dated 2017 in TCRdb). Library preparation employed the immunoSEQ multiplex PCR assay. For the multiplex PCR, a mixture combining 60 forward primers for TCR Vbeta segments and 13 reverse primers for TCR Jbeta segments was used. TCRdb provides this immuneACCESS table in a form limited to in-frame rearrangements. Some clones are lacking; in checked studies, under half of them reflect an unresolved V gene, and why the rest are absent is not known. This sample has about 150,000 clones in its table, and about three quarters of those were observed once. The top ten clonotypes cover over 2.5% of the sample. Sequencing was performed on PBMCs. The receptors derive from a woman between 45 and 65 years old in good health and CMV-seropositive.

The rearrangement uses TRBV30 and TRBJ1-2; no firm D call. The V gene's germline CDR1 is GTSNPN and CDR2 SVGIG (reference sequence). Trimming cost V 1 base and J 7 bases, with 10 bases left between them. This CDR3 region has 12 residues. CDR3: CAWSETGGGYTF. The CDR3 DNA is TGTGCCTGGAGTGAGACCGGCGGTGGCTACACCTTC. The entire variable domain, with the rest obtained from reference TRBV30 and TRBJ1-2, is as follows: SQTIHQWPATLVQPVGSPLSLECTVEGTSNPNLYWYRQAAGRGLQLLFYSVGIGQISSEVPQNLSASRPQDRQFILSSKKLLLSDSGFYLCAWSETGGGYTFGSGTRLTVV.

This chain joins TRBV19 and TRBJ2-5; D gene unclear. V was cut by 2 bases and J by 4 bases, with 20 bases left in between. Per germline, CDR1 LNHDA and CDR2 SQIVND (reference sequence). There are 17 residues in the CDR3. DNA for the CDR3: TGTGCCAGTAGTATAACGGGTTACCTCCCGGTCCCAGAGACCCAGTACTTC. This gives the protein CASSITGYLPVPETQYF.

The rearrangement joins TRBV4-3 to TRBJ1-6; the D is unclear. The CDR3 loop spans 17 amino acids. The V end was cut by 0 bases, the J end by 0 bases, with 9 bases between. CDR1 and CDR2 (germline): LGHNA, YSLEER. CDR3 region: CASSQDPPSSYNSPLHF. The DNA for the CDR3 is TGCGCCAGCAGCCAAGATCCGCCGAGCTCCTATAATTCACCCCTCCACTTT.

The CDR3 nucleotides read TGTGCCCTTGGAGGGGGCGTTCAGCCCCAGCATTTT. Protein: CALGGGVQPQHF. The V gene is TRBV28, the J gene TRBJ1-5, with TRBD1 matching 7 bases. Trimming cost V 11 bases and J 6 bases; bases outside gene matches: 7. CDR3 size: 12 residues. Germline values: CDR1 MDHEN, CDR2 SYDVKM.

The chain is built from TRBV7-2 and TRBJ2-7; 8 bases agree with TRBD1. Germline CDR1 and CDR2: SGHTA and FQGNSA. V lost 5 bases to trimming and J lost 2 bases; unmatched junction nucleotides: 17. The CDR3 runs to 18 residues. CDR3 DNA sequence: TGTGCCAGCAGCCCGCAGGGGGCGGTACTACCGACACCCTACGAGCAGTACTTC. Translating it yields CASSPQGAVLPTPYEQYF.

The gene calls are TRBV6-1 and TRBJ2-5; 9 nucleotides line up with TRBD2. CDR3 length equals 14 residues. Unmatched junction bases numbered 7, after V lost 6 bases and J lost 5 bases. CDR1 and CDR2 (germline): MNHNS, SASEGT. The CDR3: CASRLGLAQETQYF. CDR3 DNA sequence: TGTGCCAGCAGGCTGGGACTAGCTCAGGAGACCCAGTACTTC.

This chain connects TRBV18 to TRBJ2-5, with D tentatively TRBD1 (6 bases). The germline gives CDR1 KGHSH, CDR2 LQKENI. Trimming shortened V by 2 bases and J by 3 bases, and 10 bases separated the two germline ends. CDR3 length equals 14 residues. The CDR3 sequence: CASSPGGQKETQYF. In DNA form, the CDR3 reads TGTGCCAGCTCACCAGGCGGACAGAAAGAGACCCAGTACTTC.

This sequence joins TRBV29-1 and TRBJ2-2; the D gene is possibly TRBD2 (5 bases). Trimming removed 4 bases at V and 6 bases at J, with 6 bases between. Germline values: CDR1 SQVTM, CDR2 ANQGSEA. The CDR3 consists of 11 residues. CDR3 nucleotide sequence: TGCAGCGTTGGGGGAGCCGGGGAGCTGTTTTTT. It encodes CSVGGAGELFF.